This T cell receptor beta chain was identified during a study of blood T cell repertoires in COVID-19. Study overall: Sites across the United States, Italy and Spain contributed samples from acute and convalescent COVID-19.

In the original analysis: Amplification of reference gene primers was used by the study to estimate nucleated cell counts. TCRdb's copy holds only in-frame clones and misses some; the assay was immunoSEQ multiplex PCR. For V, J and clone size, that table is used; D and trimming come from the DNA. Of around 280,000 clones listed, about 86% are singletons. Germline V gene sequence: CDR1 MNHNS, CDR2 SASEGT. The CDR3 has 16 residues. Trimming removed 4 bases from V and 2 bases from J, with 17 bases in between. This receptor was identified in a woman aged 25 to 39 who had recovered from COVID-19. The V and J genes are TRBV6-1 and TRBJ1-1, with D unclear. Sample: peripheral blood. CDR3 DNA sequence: TGTGCCAGCAGTGCGATCTTTTATCAGGAAAACACTGAAGCTTTCTTT. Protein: CASSAIFYQENTEAFF.